The clone carrying this T cell receptor beta chain was counted many times. The sample comes from a study of T cells in Graves' hyperthyroidism and ophthalmopathy. It was RNA transcripts that yielded the amplified TCR beta CDR3 regions. The HTBI set primed first-round TCR CDR3 RT-PCR. TCRdb used MiXCR to reprocess the multiplex PCR reads, holding one entry per CDR3 protein. The sample includes over 250,000 distinct CDR3 sequences, 20% to 30% seen only once; the top ten take approximately 30%. There are 14 residues in the CDR3. The J segment lost 9 bases and the V segment lost 7 bases, leaving 9 bases of the junction unmatched. Germline CDR1 and CDR2: SNHLY and FYNNEI.

The sequence was obtained from a man aged 40-49 years with Graves' hyperthyroidism that later progressed to Graves' ophthalmopathy. The rearrangement uses TRBV2 and TRBJ1-6; 7 positions agree with TRBD1. The sequenced sample was blood. In DNA form, the CDR3 reads TGTGCCAGCAAACTACAGGGGTCTGGTTCACCCCTCCACTTT. This translates into CASKLQGSGSPLHF.